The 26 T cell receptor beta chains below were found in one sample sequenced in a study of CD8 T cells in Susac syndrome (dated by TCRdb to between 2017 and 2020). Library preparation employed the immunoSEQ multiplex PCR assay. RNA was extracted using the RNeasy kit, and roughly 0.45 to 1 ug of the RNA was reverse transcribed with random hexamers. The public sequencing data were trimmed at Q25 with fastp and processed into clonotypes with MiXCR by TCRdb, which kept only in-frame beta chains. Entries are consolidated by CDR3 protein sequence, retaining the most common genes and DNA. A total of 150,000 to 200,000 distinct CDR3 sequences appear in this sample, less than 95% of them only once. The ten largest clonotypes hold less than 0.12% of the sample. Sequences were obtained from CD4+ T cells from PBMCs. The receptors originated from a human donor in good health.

The CDR3 region is CSVSGRANEKLFF. The CDR3 nucleotides read TGCAGCGTTAGTGGACGGGCTAATGAAAAACTGTTTTTT. The J gene is TRBJ1-4, the V gene TRBV29-1; D unresolved. Germline V gives CDR1 SQVTM, CDR2 ANQGSEA. The CDR3 has 13 amino acids. Between the trimmed V and J ends, which lost 5 bases and 3 bases, there was a span of 10 bases.

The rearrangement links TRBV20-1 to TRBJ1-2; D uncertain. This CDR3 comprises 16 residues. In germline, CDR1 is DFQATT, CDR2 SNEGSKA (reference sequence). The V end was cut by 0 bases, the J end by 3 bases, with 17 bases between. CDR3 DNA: TGCAGTGCTAGAGACCCCTTTTTTCCAGAGGACTATGGCTACACCTTC. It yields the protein CSARDPFFPEDYGYTF.

CDR3 residues: CASSLDSQGEQYF. DNA of the CDR3: TGCGCCAGCAGCTTGGATTCACAGGGCGAGCAGTACTTC. The chain joins TRBV5-1 to TRBJ2-7; D may be TRBD1 (6 bases). The CDR3 runs 13 residues. The V end was cut by 0 bases, the J end by 6 bases, with 10 bases between. Germline values: CDR1 SGHRS, CDR2 YFSETQ.

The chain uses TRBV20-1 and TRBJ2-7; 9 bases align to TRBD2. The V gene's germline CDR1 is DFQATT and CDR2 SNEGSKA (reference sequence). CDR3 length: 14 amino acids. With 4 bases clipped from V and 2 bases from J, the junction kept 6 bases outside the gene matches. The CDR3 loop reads CSATTAGGPYEQYF. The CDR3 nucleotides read TGCAGTGCTACTACAGCGGGAGGCCCCTACGAGCAGTACTTC.

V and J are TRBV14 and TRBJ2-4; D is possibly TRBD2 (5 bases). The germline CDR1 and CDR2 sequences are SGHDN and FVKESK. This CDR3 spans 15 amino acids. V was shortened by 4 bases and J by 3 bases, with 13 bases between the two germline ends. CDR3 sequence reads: CASSLLDGLKNIQYF. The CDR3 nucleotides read TGTGCCAGCAGCCTGCTGGACGGACTCAAAAACATTCAGTACTTC. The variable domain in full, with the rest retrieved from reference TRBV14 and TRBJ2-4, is EAGVTQFPSHSVIEKGQTVTLRCDPISGHDNLYWYRRVMGKEIKFLLHFVKESKQDESGMPNNRFLAERTGGTYSTLKVQPAELEDSGVYFCASSLLDGLKNIQYFGAGTRLSVL.

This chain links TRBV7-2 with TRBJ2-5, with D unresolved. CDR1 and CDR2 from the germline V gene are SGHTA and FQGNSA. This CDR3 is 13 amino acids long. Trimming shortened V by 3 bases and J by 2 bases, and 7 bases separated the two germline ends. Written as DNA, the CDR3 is TGTGCCAGCAGCTTGGGCAGGCAAGAGACCCAGTACTTC. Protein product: CASSLGRQETQYF.

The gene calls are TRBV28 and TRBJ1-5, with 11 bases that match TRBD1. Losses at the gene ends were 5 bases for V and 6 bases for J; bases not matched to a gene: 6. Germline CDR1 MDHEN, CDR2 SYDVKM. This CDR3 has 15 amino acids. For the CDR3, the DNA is TGTGCCAGCAGTGGCGGACAGGGGGCCCGTCAGCCCCAGCATTTT. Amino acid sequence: CASSGGQGARQPQHF. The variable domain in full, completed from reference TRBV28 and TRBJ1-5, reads DVKVTQSSRYLVKRTGEKVFLECVQDMDHENMFWYRQDPGLGLRLIYFSYDVKMKEKGDIPEGYSVSREKKERFSLILESASTNQTSMYLCASSGGQGARQPQHFGDGTRLSIL.

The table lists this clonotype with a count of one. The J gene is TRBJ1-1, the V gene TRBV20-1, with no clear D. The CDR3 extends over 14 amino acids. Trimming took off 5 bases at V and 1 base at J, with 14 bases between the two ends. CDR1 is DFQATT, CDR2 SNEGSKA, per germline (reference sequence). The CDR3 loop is CSAPKFQGNTEAFF. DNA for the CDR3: TGCAGTGCTCCCAAGTTTCAAGGGAACACTGAAGCTTTCTTT.

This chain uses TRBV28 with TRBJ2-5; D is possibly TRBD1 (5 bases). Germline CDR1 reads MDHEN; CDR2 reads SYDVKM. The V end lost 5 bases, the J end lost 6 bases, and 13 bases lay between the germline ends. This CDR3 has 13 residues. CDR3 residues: CASSQTQGKTQYF. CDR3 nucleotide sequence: TGTGCCAGCAGTCAGACCCAGGGAAAGACCCAGTACTTC.

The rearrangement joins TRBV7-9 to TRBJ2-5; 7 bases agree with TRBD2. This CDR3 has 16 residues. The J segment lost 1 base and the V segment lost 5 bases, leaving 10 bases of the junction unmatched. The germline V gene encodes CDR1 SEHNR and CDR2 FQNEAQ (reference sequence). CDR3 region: CASSRGLASGQETQYF. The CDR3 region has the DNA TGTGCCAGCAGCAGAGGATTAGCTAGCGGCCAAGAGACCCAGTACTTC.

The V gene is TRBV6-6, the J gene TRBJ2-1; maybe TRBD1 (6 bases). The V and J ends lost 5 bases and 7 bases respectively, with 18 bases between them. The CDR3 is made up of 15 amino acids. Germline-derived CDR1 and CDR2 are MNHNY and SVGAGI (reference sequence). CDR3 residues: CASSAVWGPVNEQFF. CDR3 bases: TGTGCCAGCAGTGCCGTCTGGGGGCCTGTTAATGAGCAGTTCTTC.

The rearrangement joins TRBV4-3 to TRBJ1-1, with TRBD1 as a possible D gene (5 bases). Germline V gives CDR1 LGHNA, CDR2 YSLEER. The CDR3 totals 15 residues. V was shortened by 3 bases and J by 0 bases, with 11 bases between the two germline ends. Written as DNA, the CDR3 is TGCGCCAGCAGCCAGGGGGTCATGATGAACACTGAAGCTTTCTTT. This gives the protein CASSQGVMMNTEAFF.

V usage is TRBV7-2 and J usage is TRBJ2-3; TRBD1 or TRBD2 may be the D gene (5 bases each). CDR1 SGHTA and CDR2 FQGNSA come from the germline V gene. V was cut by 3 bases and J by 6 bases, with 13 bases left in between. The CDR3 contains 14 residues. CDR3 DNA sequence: TGTGCCAGCAGCTTGGGTGGGGGACCGGATACGCAGTATTTT. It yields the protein CASSLGGGPDTQYF.

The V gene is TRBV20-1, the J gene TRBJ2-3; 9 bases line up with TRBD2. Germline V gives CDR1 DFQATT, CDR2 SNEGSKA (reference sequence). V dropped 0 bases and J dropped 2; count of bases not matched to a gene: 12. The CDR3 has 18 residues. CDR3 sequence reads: CSARDTKAGGPFTDTQYF. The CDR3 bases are TGCAGTGCTAGAGATACGAAAGCGGGAGGACCTTTCACAGATACGCAGTATTTT.

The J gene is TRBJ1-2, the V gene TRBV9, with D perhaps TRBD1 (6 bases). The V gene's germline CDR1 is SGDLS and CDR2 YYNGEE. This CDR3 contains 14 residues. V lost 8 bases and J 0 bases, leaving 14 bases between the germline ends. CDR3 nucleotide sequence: TGTGCCAGTACGGGGGGCCTGACTAACTATGGCTACACCTTC. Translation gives CASTGGLTNYGYTF.

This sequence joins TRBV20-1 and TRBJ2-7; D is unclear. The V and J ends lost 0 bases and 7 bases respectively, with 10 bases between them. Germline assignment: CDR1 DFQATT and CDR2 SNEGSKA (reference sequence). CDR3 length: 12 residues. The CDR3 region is CSARDLAGEQYF. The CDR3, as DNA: TGCAGTGCTAGAGATCTTGCCGGTGAGCAGTACTTC.

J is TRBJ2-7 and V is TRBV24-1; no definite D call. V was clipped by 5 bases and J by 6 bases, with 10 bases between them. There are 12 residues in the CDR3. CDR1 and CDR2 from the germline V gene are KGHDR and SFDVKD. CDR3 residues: CATSGQLPEQYF. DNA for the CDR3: TGTGCCACCAGTGGCCAACTCCCCGAGCAGTACTTC.

CDR3 loop: CASSFRLVGGIGELFF. The DNA of the CDR3 is TGTGCCAGCAGCTTCCGATTAGTGGGAGGGATCGGGGAGCTGTTTTTT. This chain connects TRBV7-8 to TRBJ2-2; 7 nucleotides align to TRBD2. After removal of 3 bases from V and 7 bases from J, the junction contained 11 bases not matched to a gene. CDR1 SGHVS and CDR2 FQNEAQ come from the germline V gene. This CDR3 comprises 16 residues. The full variable domain, rest sourced from reference TRBV7-8 and TRBJ2-2, is GAGVSQSPRYKVAKRGQDVALRCDPISGHVSLFWYQQALGQGPEFLTYFQNEAQLDKSGLPSDRFFAERPEGSVSTLKIQRTQQEDSAVYLCASSFRLVGGIGELFFGEGSRLTVL.

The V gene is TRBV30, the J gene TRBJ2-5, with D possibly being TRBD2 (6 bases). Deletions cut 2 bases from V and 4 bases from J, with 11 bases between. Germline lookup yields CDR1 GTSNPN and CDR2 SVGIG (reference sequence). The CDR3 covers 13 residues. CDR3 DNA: TGTGCCTGGAGTCCGGGGACTCCAGAGACCCAGTACTTC. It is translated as CAWSPGTPETQYF.

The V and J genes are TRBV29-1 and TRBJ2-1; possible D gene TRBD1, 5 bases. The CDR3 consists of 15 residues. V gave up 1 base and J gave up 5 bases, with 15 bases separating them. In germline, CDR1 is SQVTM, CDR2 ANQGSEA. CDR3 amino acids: CSVEVERSRDNEQFF. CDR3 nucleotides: TGCAGCGTTGAAGTGGAGAGAAGCAGGGACAATGAGCAGTTCTTC.

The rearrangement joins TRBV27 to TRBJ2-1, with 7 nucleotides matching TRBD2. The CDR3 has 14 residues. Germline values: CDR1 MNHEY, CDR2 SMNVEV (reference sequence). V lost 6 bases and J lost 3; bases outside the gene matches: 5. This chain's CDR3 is CASRMLAVYNEQFF. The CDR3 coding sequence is TGTGCCAGCAGAATGCTAGCGGTCTACAATGAGCAGTTCTTC.

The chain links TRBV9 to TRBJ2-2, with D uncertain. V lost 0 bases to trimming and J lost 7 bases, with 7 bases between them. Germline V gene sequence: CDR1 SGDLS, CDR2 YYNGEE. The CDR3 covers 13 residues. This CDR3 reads CASSVVYFGELFF. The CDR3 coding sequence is TGTGCCAGCAGCGTAGTTTATTTCGGGGAGCTGTTTTTT.

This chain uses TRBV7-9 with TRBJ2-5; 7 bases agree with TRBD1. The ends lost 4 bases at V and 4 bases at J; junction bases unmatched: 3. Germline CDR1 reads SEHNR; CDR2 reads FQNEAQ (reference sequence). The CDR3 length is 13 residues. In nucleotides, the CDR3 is TGTGCCAGCAGCTACTACAGGGGAGAGACCCAGTACTTC. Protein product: CASSYYRGETQYF.

The CDR3 DNA reads as TGCAGTGCTAGAACTAGCGGAGGCTACGAGCAGTACTTC. This gives the protein CSARTSGGYEQYF. This chain connects TRBV20-1 to TRBJ2-7; 8 nucleotides line up with TRBD2. CDR1 is DFQATT and CDR2 is SNEGSKA in the germline V gene (reference sequence). V was pared by 2 bases and J by 3 bases, with 3 bases of the junction left unmatched. The CDR3 is 13 amino acids.

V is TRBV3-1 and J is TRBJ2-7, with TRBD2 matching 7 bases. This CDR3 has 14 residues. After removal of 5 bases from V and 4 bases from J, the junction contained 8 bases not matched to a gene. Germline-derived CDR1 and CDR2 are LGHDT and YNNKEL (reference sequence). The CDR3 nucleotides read TGTGCCAGCAGCTTTCGGGAGGCCTTTTACGAGCAGTACTTC. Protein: CASSFREAFYEQYF.

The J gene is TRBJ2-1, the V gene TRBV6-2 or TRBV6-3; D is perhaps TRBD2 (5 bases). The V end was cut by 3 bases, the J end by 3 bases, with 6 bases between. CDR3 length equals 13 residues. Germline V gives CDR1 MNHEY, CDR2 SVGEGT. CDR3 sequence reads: CASSYRDYNEQFF. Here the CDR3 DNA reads TGTGCCAGCAGTTATCGGGACTACAATGAGCAGTTCTTC.